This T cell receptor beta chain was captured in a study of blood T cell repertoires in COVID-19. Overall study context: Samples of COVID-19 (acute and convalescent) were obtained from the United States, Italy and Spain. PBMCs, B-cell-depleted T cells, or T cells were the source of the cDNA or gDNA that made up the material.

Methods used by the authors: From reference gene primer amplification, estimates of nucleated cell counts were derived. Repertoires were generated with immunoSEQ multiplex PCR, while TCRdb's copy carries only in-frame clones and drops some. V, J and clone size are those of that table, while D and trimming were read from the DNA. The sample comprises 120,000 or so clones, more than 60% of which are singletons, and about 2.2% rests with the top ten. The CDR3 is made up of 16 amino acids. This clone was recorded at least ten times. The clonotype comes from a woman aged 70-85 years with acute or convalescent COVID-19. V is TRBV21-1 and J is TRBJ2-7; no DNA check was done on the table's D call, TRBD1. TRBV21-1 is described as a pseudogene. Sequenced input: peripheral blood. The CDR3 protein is CASSSPRQGKSYEQYF. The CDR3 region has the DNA TGTGCCAGCAGTTCCCCTCGGCAGGGGAAATCCTACGAGCAGTACTTC.